The rows below give T cell receptor beta chains drawn from one sample of a study of shared clonotypes between healthy human individuals. Assay used: immunoSEQ multiplex PCR; TCRdb lists only in-frame clones, some missing. The sample records about 1.1 million clones, approximately 77% being singletons. Sequenced material: memory CD4+ T cells from PBMCs. These receptors were collected from a man aged 18 to 30 in good health. Some clones in this sample may be carry-over from other donors' samples. The CDR3 runs from the conserved cysteine through the conserved F or W. The D gene is left open where the match is weak. For some rows the clone size is stated as once, few or many, or as a class when expanded; others skip it.

- - 12 TRBJ2-7 TRBV5-8 CASSWNLYEQYF TGTGCCAGCAGCTGGAACTTATACGAGCAGTACTTC
- - 15 TRBJ1-5 TRBV6-1 CASSEGLQGNQPQHF TGTGCCAGCAGTGAAGGTTTGCAGGGCAATCAGCCCCAGCATTTT
- - 16 TRBJ2-1 TRBV27 CASSPFRQGGGLEQFF TGTGCCAGCAGTCCTTTCCGACAGGGAGGGGGTTTGGAGCAGTTCTTC
TRBD2 - 17 TRBJ2-2 TRBV4-1 CASSQDRAGVRNGELFF TGCGCCAGCAGCCAAGATAGGGCGGGAGTTAGGAACGGGGAGCTGTTTTTT
- - 15 TRBJ1-4 TRBV6-5 CASNRDPSTNEKLFF TGTGCCAGCAACAGGGATCCGTCAACTAATGAAAAACTGTTTTTT
TRBD2 many 14 TRBJ2-5 TRBV9 CASSVRGSQETQYF TGTGCCAGCAGCGTCCGCGGGAGCCAAGAGACCCAGTACTTC
- - 15 TRBJ1-5 TRBV30 CACSQGGHWVQPQHF TGTGCCTGTTCCCAGGGCGGTCATTGGGTTCAGCCCCAGCATTTT
- - 14 TRBJ2-7 TRBV7-2 CASSLGEGWGSYSF TGTGCCAGCAGCTTAGGTGAGGGCTGGGGATCTTACTCCTTC
TRBD1 - 15 TRBJ2-7 TRBV6-6 CASSYSGTGGYEQYF TGTGCCAGCAGTTACTCGGGGACAGGGGGCTACGAGCAGTACTTC
- - 15 TRBJ1-2 TRBV27 CASSSTQQGDYGYTF TGTGCCAGCAGTTCGACACAACAGGGAGACTATGGCTACACCTTC
- - 15 TRBJ2-2 TRBV5-1 CASSWGRTNTGELFF TGCGCCAGCAGCTGGGGACGGACCAACACCGGGGAGCTGTTTTTT
- many 15 TRBJ1-1 TRBV7-8 CASSRLGRVNTEAFF TGTGCCAGCAGTCGTCTTGGCAGGGTGAACACTGAAGCTTTCTTT
- - 12 TRBJ2-5 TRBV21-1 CASSMGGETQYF TGTGCCAGCAGCATGGGGGGGGAGACCCAGTACTTC
- - 11 TRBJ2-7 TRBV10-3 CAISDRDEQYF TGTGCCATCAGTGACCGGGACGAGCAGTACTTC
- - 15 TRBJ1-1 TRBV4-2 CASSQDPWSSTEAFF TGTGCCAGCAGCCAAGATCCCTGGTCGAGCACTGAAGCTTTCTTT
- - 12 TRBJ2-2 TRBV7-9 CASSLEIGELFF TGTGCCAGCAGCTTAGAGATTGGGGAGCTGTTTTTT
TRBD1 once 15 TRBJ2-7 TRBV30 CAWSTKQGSSYEQYF TGTGCCTGGAGTACTAAACAGGGGTCCTCCTACGAGCAGTACTTC
- - 14 TRBJ1-6 TRBV7-9 CASSLTGRNSPLHF TGTGCCAGCAGCTTAACAGGGCGGAATTCACCCCTCCACTTT
TRBD2 - 18 TRBJ2-1 TRBV7-6 CASSLNYLYGRAGNEQFF TGTGCCAGCAGCTTAAACTACTTGTACGGGAGGGCTGGTAATGAGCAGTTCTTC
- - 12 TRBJ1-1 TRBV7-9 CASSLYGTEAFF TGTGCCAGCAGCTTATATGGAACTGAAGCTTTCTTT
- few 13 TRBJ2-1 TRBV2 CASSGYEGVKEFF TGTGCCAGCAGTGGGTACGAGGGAGTAAAGGAGTTCTTC
TRBD1 - 15 TRBJ1-2 TRBV7-9 CASSIGQGVDYGYTF TGTGCCAGCAGCATTGGACAGGGGGTGGACTATGGCTACACCTTC